The next 14 T cell receptor beta chains were all read from a single sample in a study of T cells in Graves' hyperthyroidism and ophthalmopathy. Regions amplified from RNA transcripts were the TCR beta CDR3 regions. An initial round of RT-PCR targeting the TCR CDR3 relied on the HTBI primer set. One entry per CDR3 protein, called by TCRdb with MiXCR from the multiplex PCR reads. The data show around 620,000 distinct CDR3 sequences, 12% to 15% seen once. The sequencing sample was made of blood. All receptors derive from a young woman with Graves' ophthalmopathy.

The V call is TRBV16, the J call TRBJ2-5, with 8 positions matching TRBD1. Trimming at V came to 2 bases and at J to 4 bases, leaving 3 bases not matched to a gene. Germline loops: CDR1 KGHSY, CDR2 FQNENV. This CDR3 comprises 14 residues. CDR3 DNA: TGTGCCAGCAGCCAAGCGACAGGGGTAGAGACCCAGTACTTC. This sequence encodes CASSQATGVETQYF.

This clonotype was seen ten or more times. V gene TRBV27 combines with J gene TRBJ2-2; 8 nucleotides agree with TRBD2. V trimming: 3 bases; J trimming: 3 bases; junction bases outside the gene matches: 6. Germline CDR1 MNHEY, CDR2 SMNVEV (reference sequence). The CDR3 consists of 16 residues. CDR3 sequence (DNA): TGTGCCAGCAGTTTTGGCGGGGGGCGGTACACCGGGGAGCTGTTTTTT. Its protein is CASSFGGGRYTGELFF.

This clonotype was seen ten or more times. V gene TRBV29-1 combines with J gene TRBJ2-7; the D gene is possibly TRBD2 (5 bases). This CDR3 region has 13 residues. CDR1 SQVTM and CDR2 ANQGSEA come from the germline V gene. Trimming took 5 bases from V and 0 from J, leaving 11 bases between them. This chain's CDR3 is CSVRTGDSYEQYF. CDR3 nucleotides: TGCAGCGTTAGGACCGGGGACTCCTACGAGCAGTACTTC.

At least ten counts were recorded for this clonotype. The chain couples TRBV28 to TRBJ1-1; 7 nucleotides align to TRBD1. The CDR3 contains 15 residues. In germline, CDR1 is MDHEN, CDR2 SYDVKM. V shed 10 bases and J 1 base; nucleotides not matched to a gene: 12. CDR3 loop: CAIREGAGGNTEAFF. CDR3 coding DNA: TGTGCCATCCGGGAGGGGGCGGGGGGGAACACTGAAGCTTTCTTT.

On this clonotype itself: Since a much larger clone is just one base distant, this may be a read error. The chain is built from TRBV3-1 and TRBJ1-6; D is unclear. Germline values: CDR1 LGHDT, CDR2 YNNKEL (reference sequence). The CDR3 loop spans 14 amino acids. The CDR3 loop is CASSQAGYGSPIHF. In DNA, the CDR3 is TGTGCCAGCAGCCAAGCGGGGTACGGTTCACCCATCCACTTT.

This clonotype was counted at least ten times. V and J are TRBV5-6 and TRBJ2-5, with D possibly TRBD1 on 5 matching bases. CDR1 and CDR2 (germline): SGHDT, YYEEEE. V gave up 1 base and J gave up 5 bases, with 15 bases separating them. The CDR3 spans 15 residues. CDR3 sequence reads: CASSLSRVFLETQYF. CDR3 DNA sequence: TGTGCCAGCAGCTTGTCCAGGGTGTTTTTGGAGACCCAGTACTTC. Full variable domain (remainder filled in from reference TRBV5-6 and TRBJ2-5): DAGVTQSPTHLIKTRGQQVTLRCSPKSGHDTVSWYQQALGQGPQFIFQYYEEEERQRGNFPDRFSGHQFPNYSSELNVNALLLGDSALYLCASSLSRVFLETQYFGPGTRLLVL.

This rearrangement joins TRBV7-9 to TRBJ2-7, with D uncertain. This CDR3 spans 14 amino acids. Deletions cut 5 bases from V and 2 bases from J, with 13 bases between. Germline V gene sequence: CDR1 SEHNR, CDR2 FQNEAQ (reference sequence). Written as DNA, the CDR3 is TGTGCCAGCAGCCCACGGTCCATCGCCTACGAGCAGTACTTC. Protein sequence: CASSPRSIAYEQYF.

This clonotype has ten or more counts. The chain joins TRBV7-9 to TRBJ1-6; no firm D call. The CDR3 totals 12 residues. CDR1 and CDR2 (germline): SEHNR, FQNEAQ (reference sequence). V was trimmed by 4 bases and J by 10 bases, leaving 8 bases between them. The CDR3 DNA is TGTGCCAGCAGCTCCGAACAGTCACCCCTCCACTTT. It translates to CASSSEQSPLHF.

This chain connects TRBV29-1 to TRBJ1-1; no firm D call. The germline gives CDR1 SQVTM, CDR2 ANQGSEA. Between the trimmed V and J ends, which lost 1 base and 0 bases, there was a span of 9 bases. This CDR3 is 14 amino acids long. As DNA, the CDR3 is TGCAGCGTTGAAGGAGGGATCATGAACACTGAAGCTTTCTTT. It specifies CSVEGGIMNTEAFF.

The chain couples TRBV7-3 to TRBJ2-2; 11 bases agree with TRBD1. Germline CDR1 SGHTA, CDR2 FQGTGA. V gave up 3 bases and J gave up 6 bases; unmatched junction bases: 3. This CDR3 has 15 residues. The CDR3 sequence: CASSFPGQGAGELFF. The CDR3, as DNA: TGTGCCAGCAGCTTCCCGGGACAGGGGGCCGGGGAGCTGTTTTTT.

This clonotype occurred many times. The J gene is TRBJ1-5, the V gene TRBV30, with D unclear. The CDR3 runs 13 residues. Germline values: CDR1 GTSNPN, CDR2 SVGIG (reference sequence). Trimming took off 2 bases at V and 7 bases at J, with 12 bases between the two ends. CDR3: CAWSRSAEQPQHF. The CDR3 DNA is TGTGCCTGGAGTAGGTCAGCAGAACAGCCCCAGCATTTT. The entire variable domain, with the rest obtained from reference TRBV30 and TRBJ1-5, is as follows: SQTIHQWPATLVQPVGSPLSLECTVEGTSNPNLYWYRQAAGRGLQLLFYSVGIGQISSEVPQNLSASRPQDRQFILSSKKLLLSDSGFYLCAWSRSAEQPQHFGDGTRLSIL.

This clonotype was seen repeatedly, ten times or more. The V and J genes are TRBV30 and TRBJ2-7; 9 nucleotides line up with TRBD1. Losses at the gene ends were 8 bases for V and 4 bases for J; bases not matched to a gene: 6. CDR1 and CDR2 from the germline V gene are GTSNPN and SVGIG (reference sequence). This CDR3 region has 12 residues. This CDR3 reads CAVHDRGYEQYF. The CDR3 nucleotides are TGTGCCGTCCATGACAGGGGGTACGAGCAGTACTTC.

This clonotype was seen a few times. The chain combines TRBV29-1 with TRBJ1-1; 7 bases align to TRBD1. Trimming removed 7 bases from V and 6 bases from J; junction bases left unmatched: 5. The CDR3 length is 11 residues. Germline-derived CDR1 and CDR2 are SQVTM and ANQGSEA. DNA for the CDR3: TGCAGCGGCCTTGGGACAGCTGAAGCTTTCTTT. Its protein product is CSGLGTAEAFF.

This clonotype was counted at least ten times. This sequence joins TRBV2 and TRBJ2-7; D is possibly TRBD1 (6 bases). From germline, CDR1 is SNHLY and CDR2 FYNNEI. CDR3 length: 14 amino acids. Trimming took off 8 bases at V and 1 base at J, with 15 bases between the two ends. CDR3 DNA sequence: TGTGCCAGCCTCCAAAGAACAGGGTCCTACGAGCAGTACTTC. It is translated as CASLQRTGSYEQYF.